This is a list of T cell receptor beta chains from one sample in a study of tumor-infiltrating lymphocytes in oesophageal squamous cell carcinoma. MiXCR, applied by TCRdb to the PCR reads, yields one record per CDR3 protein. The sample carries about 20,000 distinct CDR3 sequences, approximately 40% recorded once. Sequenced input: esophageal tumor tissue. These TCRs come from a male donor with esophageal squamous cell carcinoma. CDR3s include the opening cysteine and the closing phenylalanine or tryptophan. The D gene is left open where the match is weak. Clone size is given for some rows only: seen once, a few or many times, or a class if the clone is expanded.

j_call clone_size d_call v_call cdr3_aa cdr3_nt
TRBJ1-2 many TRBD1 TRBV11-2 CASSLSDRGYGYTF TGTGCCAGCAGCTTATCCGACAGGGGCTATGGCTACACCTTC
TRBJ2-3 NA NA TRBV7-3 CASSLTLADTQYF TGTGCCAGCAGCTTAACGTTGGCAGATACGCAGTATTTT
TRBJ2-2 many NA TRBV11-2 CASSFFLARGENTGELFF TGTGCCAGCAGCTTTTTCCTAGCGCGAGGGGAAAACACCGGGGAGCTGTTTTTT
TRBJ2-1 many TRBD1 TRBV24-1 CATSDTKGQGTYNEQFF TGTGCCACCAGTGACACAAAAGGACAGGGTACCTACAATGAGCAGTTCTTC
TRBJ1-2 NA TRBD1 TRBV4-1 CASSPGQGGIYGYTF TGCGCCAGCAGCCCTGGACAGGGCGGTATCTATGGCTACACCTTC
TRBJ2-1 many TRBD1 TRBV6-1 CASRSDRTSYNEQFF TGTGCCAGCAGGTCGGACAGGACCTCCTACAATGAGCAGTTCTTC
TRBJ2-1 NA TRBD1 TRBV6-2/TRBV6-3 CASSMTGGYNEQFF TGTGCCAGCAGCATGACAGGGGGCTACAATGAGCAGTTCTTC
TRBJ2-7 NA NA TRBV5-4 CASSLWSVNGQYF TGTGCCAGCAGCCTGTGGAGCGTCAATGGGCAGTACTTC
TRBJ2-4 many TRBD2 TRBV12-3/TRBV12-4 CASSLAGGNIQYF TGTGCCAGCAGCCTAGCGGGAGGAAACATTCAGTACTTC
TRBJ1-3 NA TRBD1 TRBV7-6 CASSLAGTVSSGNTIYF TGTGCCAGCAGCTTAGCCGGGACAGTGAGCTCTGGAAACACCATATATTTT
TRBJ2-7 few NA TRBV7-7 CASSLDTGYEQYF TGTGCTAGCAGCTTAGATACGGGGTACGAGCAGTACTTC
TRBJ1-1 NA NA TRBV7-3 CASSHTGGLNTEAFF TGTGCCAGCAGCCACACCGGGGGGCTGAACACTGAAGCTTTCTTT
TRBJ2-1 NA NA TRBV6-1 CASSEGPGDEQFF TGTGCCAGCAGTGAAGGACCGGGAGATGAGCAGTTCTTC
TRBJ2-5 once TRBD1 TRBV7-2 CASSLGAGTGQETQYF TGTGCCAGCAGCTTAGGGGCCGGGACAGGGCAAGAGACCCAGTACTTC
TRBJ2-7 many NA TRBV5-6 CASSLSGTSYEQYF TGTGCCAGCAGCTTGTCCGGGACATCCTACGAGCAGTACTTC
TRBJ2-7 NA NA TRBV7-6 CASSLDPFSEQYF TGTGCCAGCAGCTTAGACCCTTTTAGCGAGCAGTACTTC
TRBJ2-5 NA NA TRBV7-4 CASSFFGVSGDPRQTQYF TGTGCCAGCAGCTTTTTTGGAGTTAGCGGAGACCCCCGGCAGACCCAGTACTTC
TRBJ2-6 NA NA TRBV24-1 CATSDSPGSGAVLRF NA
TRBJ2-1 many NA TRBV18 CASSPTEYNEQFF TGTGCCAGCTCACCAACAGAATACAATGAGCAGTTCTTC
TRBJ2-3 few NA TRBV7-2 CASSLAGRGSTDTQYF TGTGCCAGCAGCTTGGCGGGGCGAGGTAGCACAGATACGCAGTATTTT
TRBJ2-5 NA TRBD2 TRBV7-9 CASSLGGLAGAETQYF TGTGCCAGCAGCTTAGGCGGACTAGCGGGAGCAGAGACCCAGTACTTC
TRBJ2-3 few NA TRBV12-3/TRBV12-4 CASSFFRWEWRQADTQYF TGTGCCAGCAGTTTCTTCCGGTGGGAATGGAGGCAGGCAGATACGCAGTATTTT
TRBJ2-3 NA NA TRBV7-6 CASSLAHTTDTQYF TGTGCCAGCAGCTTAGCGCACACCACAGATACGCAGTATTTT
TRBJ2-5 many NA TRBV6-1 CASSSPGLLQETQYF TGTGCCAGCAGTTCCCCGGGACTTCTCCAAGAGACCCAGTACTTC
TRBJ1-1 NA NA TRBV6-2/TRBV6-3 CASSYSDGSTGGELYF TGTGCCAGCAGTTACTCGGACGGGAGCACGGGTGGGGAGCTGTATTTT
TRBJ2-5 NA TRBD2 TRBV7-8 CASTKSGGGTQYF TGTGCCAGCACCAAAAGCGGGGGCGGGACCCAGTACTTC
TRBJ2-6 NA NA TRBV6-1 CASLGGSSGANVLTF TGTGCCAGCCTCGGGGGCAGCTCTGGGGCCAACGTCCTGACTTTC
TRBJ2-1 NA NA TRBV28 CASSPSVYNEQFF TGTGCCAGCAGCCCTTCCGTTTACAATGAGCAGTTCTTC
TRBJ2-3 many TRBD2 TRBV7-3 CASSLGVTSGGTDTQYF TGTGCCAGCAGCTTAGGGGTGACTAGCGGAGGCACAGATACGCAGTATTTT
TRBJ2-7 NA TRBD1 TRBV7-3 CASSTDRVSYNEQYF TGTGCCAGCAGCACGGACAGGGTATCCTACAATGAGCAGTACTTC
TRBJ2-1 many TRBD2 TRBV10-1 CASSESTSGGPSPGFF TGCGCCAGCAGTGAGTCGACTAGCGGGGGGCCATCCCCGGGGTTCTTC
TRBJ2-3 few TRBD2 TRBV7-6 CASSGGLAIDTQYF TGTGCCAGCAGCGGAGGACTAGCTATAGATACGCAGTATTTT
TRBJ2-7 NA NA TRBV6-2/TRBV6-3 CASSSLPGTEEQYF TGTGCCAGCAGTTCCCTGCCCGGGACGGAGGAGCAGTACTTC
TRBJ2-5 many NA TRBV5-4 CASSLWSGDEQYF TGTGCCAGCAGCTTGTGGTCCGGCGATGAGCAGTACTTC
TRBJ2-7 NA TRBD1 TRBV27 CASRKQGGEQYF TGTGCCAGCAGGAAACAGGGGGGCGAGCAGTACTTC
TRBJ1-2 many TRBD1 TRBV28 CASSLLVRDSGYGYTF TGTGCCAGCAGTCTGTTAGTCCGGGACAGTGGCTATGGCTACACCTTC
TRBJ2-5 few NA TRBV7-6 CASSLTKETQYF TGTGCCAGCAGCTTAACTAAAGAGACCCAGTACTTC
TRBJ2-5 NA NA TRBV7-2 CASSLRLSQETQYF TGTGCCAGCAGCTTAAGACTCAGCCAAGAGACCCAGTACTTC
TRBJ2-5 NA TRBD1 TRBV5-1 CASSFDGQGETQYF TGCGCCAGCAGCTTCGACGGACAGGGGGAGACCCAGTACTTC
TRBJ1-4 NA NA TRBV7-2 CASTIRGGTNEKLFF TGTGCCAGCACCATACGAGGGGGGACTAATGAAAAACTGTTTTTT
TRBJ2-5 many NA TRBV28 CASSPETGSNEQYF TGTGCCAGCAGCCCTGAGACAGGTTCGAATGAGCAGTACTTC
TRBJ2-7 many NA TRBV28 CASSLPLQAYEQYF TGTGCCAGCAGTTTACCTCTACAGGCCTACGAGCAGTACTTC
TRBJ2-6 many NA TRBV2 CASKTGTFSGANVLTF TGTGCCAGCAAAACAGGGACCTTCTCTGGGGCCAACGTCCTGACTTTC
TRBJ1-1 NA NA TRBV7-8 CASSFGQMNTEAFF TGTGCCAGCAGCTTTGGGCAGATGAACACTGAAGCTTTCTTT
TRBJ1-1 NA NA TRBV3-1 CASSFMDSEGTEAFF TGTGCCAGCAGCTTCATGGACAGTGAAGGGACTGAAGCTTTCTTT
TRBJ2-1 many NA TRBV6-1 CASSSWGESSYNEQFF TGTGCCAGCAGCTCTTGGGGGGAGAGCTCCTACAATGAGCAGTTCTTC
TRBJ2-1 medium-sized TRBD2 TRBV10-1 CASSQREGNEQFF TGCGCCAGCAGCCAGCGGGAAGGAAATGAGCAGTTCTTC
TRBJ2-7 many TRBD2 TRBV11-2 CASSLDPGLAERYF TGTGCCAGCAGCTTAGATCCGGGACTAGCGGAGAGGTACTTC
TRBJ2-1 NA TRBD2 TRBV7-2 CASSLGTSGRGYEQFF TGTGCCAGCAGCTTAGGGACTAGCGGGAGGGGGTACGAGCAGTTCTTC
TRBJ2-5 few TRBD1 TRBV4-2 CASSQKTGGGGETQYF TGTGCCAGCAGTCAAAAGACAGGGGGAGGAGGAGAGACCCAGTACTTC